This entry concerns a single T cell receptor beta chain. The data were obtained in a study of CXCR3-negative and CXCR3-positive naive CD8 T cells. TRB cDNA was prepared as libraries by UMI-labeled 5' RACE. From the 5' RACE reads, TCRdb lists one entry per CDR3 protein and no DNA. This repertoire includes over 100,000 distinct CDR3 sequences. Naive CD8+ T cells showed CD45RO-CCR7+CD27+CD95-. CDR3 size: 13 residues. In germline, CDR1 is GTSNPN, CDR2 SVGIG (reference sequence). The V gene is TRBV30, the J gene TRBJ2-1. Specimen: naive CXCR3- CD8+ T cells from blood. Described subset: CD45RO-CCR7+CD27+CD95- naive CD8+ T cells lacking CXCR3 (TNR3-). The source is a human donor in good health. Some clones in this sample may be carry-over from other donors' samples. The chain's CDR3 is CAWKTLRPTGQFF.